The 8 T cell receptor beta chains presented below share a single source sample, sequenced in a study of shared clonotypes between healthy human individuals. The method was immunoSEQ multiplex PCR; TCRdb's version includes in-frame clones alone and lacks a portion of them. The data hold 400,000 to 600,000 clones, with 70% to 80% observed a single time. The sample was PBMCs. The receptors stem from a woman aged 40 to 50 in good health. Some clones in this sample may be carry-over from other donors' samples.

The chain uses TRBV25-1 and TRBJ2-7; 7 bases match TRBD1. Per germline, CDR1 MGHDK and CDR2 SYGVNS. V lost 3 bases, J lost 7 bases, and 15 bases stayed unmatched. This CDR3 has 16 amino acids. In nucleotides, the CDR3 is TGTGCCAGCAGTGATCTCAGACAGGGAAGTCTGGGGGAGCAGTACTTC. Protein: CASSDLRQGSLGEQYF.

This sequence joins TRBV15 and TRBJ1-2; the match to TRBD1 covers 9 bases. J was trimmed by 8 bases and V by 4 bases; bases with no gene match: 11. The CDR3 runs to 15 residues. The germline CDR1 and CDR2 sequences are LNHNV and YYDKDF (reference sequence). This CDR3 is CATSNFRDRVEGYTF. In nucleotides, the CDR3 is TGTGCCACCAGCAACTTCCGGGACAGGGTAGAAGGCTACACCTTC.

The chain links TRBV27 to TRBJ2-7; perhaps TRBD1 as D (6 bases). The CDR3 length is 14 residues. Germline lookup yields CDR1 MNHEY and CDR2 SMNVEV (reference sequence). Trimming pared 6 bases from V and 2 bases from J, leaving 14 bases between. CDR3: CASSQGTFPYEQYF. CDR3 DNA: TGTGCCAGCAGCCAGGGGACCTTTCCCTACGAGCAGTACTTC.

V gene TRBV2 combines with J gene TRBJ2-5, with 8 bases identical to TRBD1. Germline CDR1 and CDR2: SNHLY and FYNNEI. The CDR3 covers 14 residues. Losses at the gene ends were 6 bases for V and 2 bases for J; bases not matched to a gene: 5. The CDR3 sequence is CASRQGVWQETQYF. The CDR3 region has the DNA TGTGCCAGCAGACAGGGGGTATGGCAAGAGACCCAGTACTTC.

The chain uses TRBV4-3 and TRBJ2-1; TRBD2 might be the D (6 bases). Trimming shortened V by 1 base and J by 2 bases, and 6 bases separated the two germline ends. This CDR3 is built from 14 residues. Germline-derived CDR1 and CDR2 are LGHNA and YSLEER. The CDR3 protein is CASSQAGAYNEQFF. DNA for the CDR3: TGCGCCAGCAGCCAAGCGGGAGCCTACAATGAGCAGTTCTTC.

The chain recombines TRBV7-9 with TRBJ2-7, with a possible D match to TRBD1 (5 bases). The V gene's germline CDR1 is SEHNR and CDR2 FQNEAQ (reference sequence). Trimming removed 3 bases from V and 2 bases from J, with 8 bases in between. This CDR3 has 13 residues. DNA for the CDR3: TGTGCCAGCAGCTTTTCAGGGACCTACGAGCAGTACTTC. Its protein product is CASSFSGTYEQYF.

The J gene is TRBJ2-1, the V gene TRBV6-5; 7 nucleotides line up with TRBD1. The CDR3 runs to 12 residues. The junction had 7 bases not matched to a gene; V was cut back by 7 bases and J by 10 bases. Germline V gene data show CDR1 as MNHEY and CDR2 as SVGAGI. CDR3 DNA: TGTGCCAGCAACCTTGCCAGGGGGGAGCAGTTCTTC. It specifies CASNLARGEQFF.

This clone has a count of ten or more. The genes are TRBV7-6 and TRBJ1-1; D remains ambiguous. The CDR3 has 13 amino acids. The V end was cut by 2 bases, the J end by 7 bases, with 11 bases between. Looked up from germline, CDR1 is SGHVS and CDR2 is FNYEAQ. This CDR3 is CASSLYSSNEAFF. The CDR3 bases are TGTGCCAGCAGCTTATATTCCAGTAATGAAGCTTTCTTT.